This T cell receptor beta chain was retrieved from a study of blood T cell repertoires in COVID-19 (TCRdb year 2020). Some background on the complete study: Collaborator samples came from the United States, Italy and Spain and covered acute and convalescent phases of COVID-19. Where available, HLA class I and class II types were obtained from metadata supplied by the sample provider rather than from assay-based typing. Sample metadata almost always included a de-identified subject ID, COVID-19 status, age in years and sex. The samples were drawn from two sources: the first 160 participants of the ongoing ImmuneRACE study, and 1,254 subjects contributed by 6 global collaborators. The dataset comprised deeply sampled blood TCRbeta repertoires from subjects exposed to, actively infected with, or recovered from COVID-19. The material from the prospective study consisted of cDNA or gDNA derived from T cells, B-cell-depleted T cells, or PBMCs. A freely available public database, intended as a resource for researchers studying the immune response to SARS-CoV-2, is where the repertoires were released. Overall study outcomes, separate from this receptor: The quantity of clinical and demographic metadata differed by source and by participant and was supplied without curation.

Here V drops 6 bases and J drops 8 bases, and the junction holds 8 bases not matched to any gene. From the cysteine up to the phenylalanine, the CDR3 has a length of 15 residues. This entry keeps only the CDR3 DNA: 45 bases, framed from base 1. For CDR1 and CDR2, the germline V gene lists SNHLY and FYNNEI. Note on this clone: Its antigen is unknown. No much larger clone is present one base from it, and per-base qualities are unavailable.

Collaborating institutions collected whole blood in K2EDTA tubes following their own protocols. Collaborator samples were shipped for TCRbeta analysis as frozen whole blood, isolated PBMCs, or DNA extracted from either sample type. TCRbeta CDR3 regions were amplified from genomic DNA using the immunoSEQ Assay, a bias-controlled multiplex PCR. Concerning the study's data processing: The number of nucleated cells in each sample was estimated from the amplification of reference gene primers within the assay. To quantify the absolute abundance of each unique TCRbeta CDR3 rearrangement, sequence reads were collapsed and filtered. For each sample, productive Simpson clonality was calculated as the square root of Simpson's diversity index over productive rearrangements. The immuneACCESS repertoire file appears here via TCRdb, limited to in-frame rearrangements. These files lack a portion of the clones; in checked studies, under half of the deficit traces to unresolved V genes, and the cause of the others is not known. V and J calls plus clone size are reproduced from that table; the DNA served to infer D and trimming. The sample data list just over 250,000 clones, and approximately 89% of these were observed just once. The leading ten clones occupy 2% to 3% of the sample.

This receptor chain uses TRBV2 and TRBJ2-1; 12 central nucleotides agree with TRBD2. This sequence was found in a woman in her fifties or sixties with acute or convalescent COVID-19. Sequenced material: peripheral blood. The base sequence is TGTGCCAGCAGACAACTAGCGGGAGGTTCGGATGAGCAGTTCTTC. This sequence encodes CASRQLAGGSDEQFF.